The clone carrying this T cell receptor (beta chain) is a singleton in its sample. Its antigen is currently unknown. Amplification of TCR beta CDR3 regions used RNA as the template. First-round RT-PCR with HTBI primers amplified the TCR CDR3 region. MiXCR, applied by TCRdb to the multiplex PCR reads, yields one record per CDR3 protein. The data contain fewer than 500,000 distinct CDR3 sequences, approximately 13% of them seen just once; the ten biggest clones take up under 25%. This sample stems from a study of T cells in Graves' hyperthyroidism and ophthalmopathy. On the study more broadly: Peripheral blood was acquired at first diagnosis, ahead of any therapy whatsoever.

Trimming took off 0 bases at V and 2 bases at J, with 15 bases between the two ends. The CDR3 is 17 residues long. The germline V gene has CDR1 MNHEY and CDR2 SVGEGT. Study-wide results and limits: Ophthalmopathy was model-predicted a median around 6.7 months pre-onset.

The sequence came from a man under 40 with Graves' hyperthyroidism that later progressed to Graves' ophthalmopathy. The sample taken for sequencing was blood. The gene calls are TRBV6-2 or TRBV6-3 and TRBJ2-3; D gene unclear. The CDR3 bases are TGTGCCAGCAGTTACTCGAGAACGGCGACAAACACAGATACGCAGTATTTT. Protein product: CASSYSRTATNTDTQYF.